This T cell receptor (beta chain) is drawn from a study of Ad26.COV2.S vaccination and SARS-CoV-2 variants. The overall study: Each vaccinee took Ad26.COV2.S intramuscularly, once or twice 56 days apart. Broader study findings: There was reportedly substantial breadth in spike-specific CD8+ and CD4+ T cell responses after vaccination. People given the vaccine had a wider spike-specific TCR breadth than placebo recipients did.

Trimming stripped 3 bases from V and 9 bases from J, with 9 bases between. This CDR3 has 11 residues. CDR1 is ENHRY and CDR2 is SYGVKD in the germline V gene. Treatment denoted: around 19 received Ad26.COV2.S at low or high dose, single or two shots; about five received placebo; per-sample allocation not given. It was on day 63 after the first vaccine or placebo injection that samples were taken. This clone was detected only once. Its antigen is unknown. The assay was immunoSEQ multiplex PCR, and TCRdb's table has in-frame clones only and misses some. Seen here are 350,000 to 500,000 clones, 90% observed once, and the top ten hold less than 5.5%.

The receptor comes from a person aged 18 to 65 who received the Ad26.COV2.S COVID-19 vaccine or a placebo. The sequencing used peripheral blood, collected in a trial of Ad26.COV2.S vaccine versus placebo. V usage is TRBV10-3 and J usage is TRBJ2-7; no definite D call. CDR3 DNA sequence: TGTGCCATCAGTGACAGCTTGGCGCAGTACTTC. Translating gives CAISDSLAQYF.